This entry features one TCR beta chain sequence. This clonotype came up many times. Its recognized antigen is unknown. The record has no base qualities; no much larger clone is one base away. Ophthalmopathy patients had moderately to severely active disease, with a Clinical Activity Score of 3 or more, a NOSPECS grade of 4 or more, and a disease duration of less than 3 months. The study excluded patients with uncontrolled infections, other autoimmune diseases, pregnancy or lactation. Diagnoses were established on the basis of clinical symptoms, serum thyroxine and TRAb, thyroid ultrasound, and orbital computed tomography. PBMCs were separated from roughly 10 ml of fresh peripheral blood using Ficoll-Paque density gradient centrifugation. Trizol reagent was used to extract total RNA, and RNA quality was then checked on an Agilent 2100 Bioanalyzer. The data derive from a study of T cells in Graves' hyperthyroidism and ophthalmopathy (dated by TCRdb to between 2018 and 2021). Regarding the complete study: Peripheral blood samples were taken at initial diagnosis, before any treatment was given. Whether ophthalmopathy could be predicted prospectively was tested in an independent validation cohort made up of 18 to 20 hyperthyroidism patients plus 17 patients who later progressed to ophthalmopathy. In roughly six Graves' hyperthyroidism patients, the study also compared T-cell repertoires from thyroid tissue with T-cell repertoires from blood. A discovery cohort of around 100 patients, roughly 45 with Graves' ophthalmopathy and about 58 with stable Graves' hyperthyroidism, was used to find distinguishing TCR V-J signatures. The paper describes TCR Vbeta CDR3 sequencing of fewer than 150 peripheral blood samples, made up of 43 ophthalmopathy patients, approximately 73 hyperthyroidism patients and 17 progressor patients. The roughly 91 discovery patients were randomly split 7:3 into training and test sets. After blood sampling, hyperthyroidism patients were treated with methimazole at a starting dose of 30 mg daily, and ophthalmopathy patients were treated with high-dose intravenous methylprednisolone.

The TCR beta CDR3 regions were amplified from the RNA transcripts. The first round of RT-PCR for the TCR CDR3 was performed with the HTBI primer set and the Qiagen OneStep RT-PCR kit. Libraries were constructed in a second round of multiplex PCR, after which size selection and purification were performed. The libraries were sequenced on an Illumina HiSeq2000 using paired-end 100 bp reads. The original pipeline was this. SOAPnuke was used to process the raw data, with reads discarded if the reads contained adapters or uncalled bases, had a mean Phred below 15, or lacked an exact constant-primer or identifier match. COPE v1.2.5 was used to merge high-quality paired reads, and clonotypes were defined as unique nucleotide sequences. MiTCR v1.1 was used to align the clonotypes against IMGT TRBV, TRBD and TRBJ reference segments. Analysis was restricted to V-J combinations with a frequency above 0.0001, which covered roughly 99% of repertoires. A TCS score was defined as the ratio of F50 (clonal expansion) to E x V (chaos), with BLOSUM62-based TCRdist applied between CDR3 peptides within each V-J. Welch's t-statistics and random forest reduced roughly 500 V-J features to about 12, which were used in a naive Bayes classifier (R e1071). Through fastp at Q25 and MiXCR, TCRdb rebuilt clones from the public reads, retaining in-frame beta chains. CDR3 protein sequences are deduplicated, and each keeps its most common genes and DNA. The V and J calls, along with clone size, are taken from TCRdb and not from the paper's own processing. Across this sample there are roughly 250,000 distinct CDR3 sequences, with roughly 17% seen only once. The leading ten clones occupy around 28% of the sample.

The CDR3 contains 13 residues, cysteine and phenylalanine counted. Only the CDR3 DNA stays, 39 bases, in frame from base 1. Taken from the germline V gene, the CDR1 and CDR2 loops are SGHDN and FVKESK. V is clipped by 1 base and J by 3 bases, and the sequence between their germline boundaries is 7 bases long. What the work shows at the level of the full study, not this receptor alone: In cross-validation, a model built on a 13 V-J signature told ophthalmopathy apart from stable hyperthyroidism with approximately 90% sensitivity and roughly 81% specificity, and in testing the same model reached 80%/75%. In validation, the model predicted progression to ophthalmopathy a median of about 5.9 months before onset, with approximately 68% sensitivity and roughly 73% specificity. Sample size was not statistically predetermined, and blinding of investigators to group allocation was not performed. Blood samples also contained most of the expanded thyroid clonotypes (frequency above 0.001), which suggests that blood repertoires may reflect thyroid immune responses.

This sequence was found in a young woman with Graves' ophthalmopathy. Specimen: blood. The chain employs TRBV14 and TRBJ2-7; perhaps TRBD1 is the D gene, with 6 bases matching. The CDR3 protein sequence reads: CASSQVQGYEQYF. The DNA is as follows: TGTGCCAGCAGCCAAGTACAGGGCTACGAGCAGTACTTC.